This paragraph covers one T cell receptor beta chain sequence. In the authors' methods: Estimation of nucleated cell counts was performed using reference gene primer amplification. Some clones are missing from TCRdb's copy, which holds only in-frame ones; the method was immunoSEQ multiplex PCR. For V, J and clone size, that table is used; D and trimming come from the DNA. Of about 240,000 clones in the sample, roughly 80% were seen once. Looked up from germline, CDR1 is MDHEN and CDR2 is SYDVKM. This CDR3 has 16 amino acids. With V trimmed by 1 base and J by 4 bases, 6 bases remained unmatched. The data stem from a study of blood T cell repertoires in COVID-19. Overall study context: The United States, Italy and Spain were the sources of the acute and convalescent COVID-19 samples. PBMCs, B-cell-depleted T cells, or T cells provided the cDNA or gDNA that made up the material.

The sequenced material came from peripheral blood. This chain joins TRBV28 and TRBJ2-1; 8 nucleotides agree with TRBD1. The sequence was obtained from a woman aged 18 to 35 with acute or convalescent COVID-19. This CDR3 is CASSLSGQGAYNEQFF. DNA for the CDR3: TGTGCCAGCAGTTTATCGGGTCAGGGGGCTTACAATGAGCAGTTCTTC.